The clone carrying this TCR beta chain has just a few counts. Its antigen is unidentified. Trimming took 6 bases from V and 0 from J, leaving 9 bases between them. Germline-derived CDR1 and CDR2 are SGHTA and FQGNSA. This CDR3 is 13 amino acids long. The entry originates in a study of T cells after yellow fever vaccination. The study, taken as a whole, reports: Of the clonotypes, a small share occurred in both CD4 and CD8 compartments.

Production of TCR cDNA was by 5'RACE template switching, which also added a universal primer site and UMIs. TCRdb independently ran MiXCR on the 5' RACE reads; one entry per CDR3 protein. This table holds about 360,000 distinct CDR3 sequences, about 6.2% found once. The rearrangement joins TRBV7-2 to TRBJ2-7; no clear D gene. Sample: PBMCs, taken 5 days after the yellow fever booster vaccination. This sequence was found in a man aged 30-40 years who received the YFV17D yellow fever vaccine. This CDR3 is CASRLDSSYEQYF. The DNA for the CDR3 is TGTGCCAGCAGACTGGATAGCTCCTACGAGCAGTACTTC.